The 15 T cell receptor beta chains in this list originate from one sample, sequenced in a study of blood T cell repertoires in COVID-19. The data were produced by immunoSEQ multiplex PCR, yet TCRdb's version contains in-frame clones alone and is incomplete. The sample contains about 140,000 clones, about four fifths of which appear only once. Specimen: peripheral blood. These receptors were taken from a human donor in a cohort sampled during active COVID-19.

The CDR3 reads CASSRPGTSGGAEQYF. CDR3 nucleotides: TGCGCCAGCAGCCGTCCCGGGACTAGCGGGGGGGCGGAGCAGTACTTC. The chain has TRBV5-1 and TRBJ2-7; TRBD2 agrees at 16 bases. J gave up 7 bases and V 4 bases, and 8 bases lay outside the gene matches. This CDR3 has 16 residues. Germline V gene lookup returns CDR1 SGHRS and CDR2 YFSETQ.

This clone was seen just once. The rearrangement joins TRBV7-2 to TRBJ2-5, with D tentatively TRBD1 (7 bases). Germline lookup yields CDR1 SGHTA and CDR2 FQGNSA. The CDR3 runs 15 residues. Between the trimmed V and J ends, which lost 5 bases and 4 bases, there was a span of 17 bases. The CDR3 is CASSAPGGLAETQYF. The DNA of the CDR3 is TGTGCCAGCAGCGCCCCAGGGGGACTGGCAGAGACCCAGTACTTC.

The chain combines TRBV2 with TRBJ1-5; D remains unclear. This CDR3 has 14 amino acids. Germline V CDR1 and CDR2: SNHLY, FYNNEI. Trimming shortened V by 2 bases and J by 1 base, and 6 bases separated the two germline ends. The CDR3 DNA reads TGTGCCAGCAGTGAACCGGGAAGCAATCAGCCCCAGCATTTT. It codes for CASSEPGSNQPQHF.

This rearrangement joins TRBV6-5 to TRBJ2-5; 8 positions match TRBD1. V dropped 8 bases and J dropped 4; count of bases not matched to a gene: 3. The CDR3 contains 12 residues. Germline-derived CDR1 and CDR2 are MNHEY and SVGAGI. CDR3 residues: CASQGQGETQYF. CDR3 coding DNA: TGTGCCAGCCAAGGACAGGGAGAGACCCAGTACTTC.

The chain employs TRBV24-1 and TRBJ2-7; 8 bases are a match to TRBD1. The germline V gene has CDR1 KGHDR and CDR2 SFDVKD. CDR3 length: 15 residues. The V segment lost 5 bases and the J segment 3 bases; nucleotides outside the gene matches: 8. The CDR3 protein is CATSAGTGSIYEQYF. The CDR3 DNA reads as TGTGCCACCAGTGCCGGGACAGGATCTATCTACGAGCAGTACTTC.

The rearrangement joins TRBV5-1 to TRBJ2-1; 10 bases align to TRBD1. The V gene's germline CDR1 is SGHRS and CDR2 YFSETQ. Germline trimming cut 8 bases from V and 1 base from J; bases unmatched to any gene: 3. This CDR3 contains 14 residues. The CDR3 region has the DNA TGCGCCAGACCGGGACAGGGGTCCTACAATGAGCAGTTCTTC. Protein: CARPGQGSYNEQFF.

V gene TRBV5-4 combines with J gene TRBJ2-7; 13 nucleotides agree with TRBD2. This CDR3 has 15 amino acids. With V trimmed by 3 bases and J by 1 base, 1 base remained unmatched. CDR1 and CDR2 (germline): SGHNT, YYREEE (reference sequence). The CDR3 DNA reads TGTGCCAGCAGCTCGGGACTAGCGGGGTCCTACGAGCAGTACTTC. This translates into CASSSGLAGSYEQYF.

The gene calls are TRBV3-1 (or the pseudogene TRBV3-2) and TRBJ1-1; D is unresolved. The CDR3 sequence is 13 residues long. V lost 1 base, J lost 6 bases, and 9 bases lay in between. Germline assignment: CDR1 LGHDT and CDR2 YNNKEL (reference sequence). CDR3: CASSQGSLPEAFF. CDR3 bases: TGTGCCAGCAGCCAAGGGAGTCTTCCTGAAGCTTTCTTT.

The chain is built from TRBV11-2 and TRBJ2-1; a possible D gene is TRBD1 (6 bases). The germline gives CDR1 SGHAT, CDR2 FQNNGV. V was trimmed by 10 bases and J by 12 bases, leaving 19 bases between them. This CDR3 is built from 12 residues. CDR3 residues: CATRQLTGWQFF. The CDR3 bases are TGTGCCACCAGACAGCTTACAGGGTGGCAGTTCTTC.

V is TRBV5-1 and J is TRBJ2-5, with 14 bases matching TRBD2. This CDR3 is built from 15 residues. The V segment lost 4 bases and the J segment 3 bases; nucleotides outside the gene matches: 2. Germline CDR1 reads SGHRS; CDR2 reads YFSETQ. CDR3 nucleotide sequence: TGCGCCAGCAGCACGGGACTAGCGGGGGAAGAGACCCAGTACTTC. This gives the protein CASSTGLAGEETQYF.

As DNA, the CDR3 is TGTGCCAGCAGCGTCCGCACGGGACAGGGGGGCTATGGCTACACCTTC. As protein: CASSVRTGQGGYGYTF. The chain carries TRBV5-5 and TRBJ1-2; 11 nucleotides line up with TRBD1. CDR3 length equals 16 residues. Germline CDR1 and CDR2: SGHKS and YYEKEE (reference sequence). V was clipped by 4 bases and J by 4 bases; unmatched bases: 9.

The sample holds one count of this clone. This chain joins TRBV6-1 and TRBJ2-7, with TRBD2 matching 12 bases. Trimming at V came to 2 bases and at J to 1 base, leaving 6 bases not matched to a gene. Per the germline V gene, CDR1 is MNHNS and CDR2 is SASEGT. This CDR3 has 17 residues. The CDR3 sequence: CASSEFPSGGASYEQYF. CDR3 sequence (DNA): TGTGCCAGCAGTGAATTTCCTAGCGGGGGGGCGTCCTACGAGCAGTACTTC.

The gene calls are TRBV27 and TRBJ1-2; TRBD1 is a possible D gene (5 bases). The V and J ends lost 6 bases and 0 bases respectively, with 11 bases between them. Per germline, CDR1 MNHEY and CDR2 SMNVEV (reference sequence). The CDR3 extends over 14 amino acids. Written as DNA, the CDR3 is TGTGCCAGCAGGGAAGACAGTCCTAACTATGGCTACACCTTC. Encoded protein: CASREDSPNYGYTF.

This sequence joins TRBV19 and TRBJ1-5; D is unclear. Trimming took 7 bases from V and 0 from J, leaving 16 bases between them. Germline V gives CDR1 LNHDA, CDR2 SQIVND (reference sequence). There are 16 residues in the CDR3. The CDR3 nucleotides read TGTGCCAGTACCCCTTCGACGGGAAATAGCAATCAGCCCCAGCATTTT. Protein sequence: CASTPSTGNSNQPQHF.

The V call is TRBV4-1, the J call TRBJ1-2; D unclear. The CDR3 loop spans 14 amino acids. The V gene's germline CDR1 is MGHRA and CDR2 YSYEKL. The V end was cut by 1 base, the J end by 6 bases, with 12 bases between. CDR3 residues: CASSQVLVGHGYTF. As DNA, the CDR3 is TGCGCCAGCAGCCAAGTTCTCGTTGGGCATGGCTACACCTTC.